What follows is one T cell receptor (beta chain) and its context. This specimen comes from a study of ipilimumab plus nivolumab after autologous stem cell transplantation. Background on the study: Typical patient got 5 or 6 ipilimumab doses and about eight nivolumab doses (median). Myeloma cases were transplant-naive high-risk or relapsed within 3 years post first autologous transplant.

J gave up 5 bases and V 4 bases, and 2 bases lay outside the gene matches. Germline V gene sequence: CDR1 SGHKS, CDR2 YYEKEE (reference sequence). The CDR3 length is 13 residues. Starting 14 to 28 days after autologous transplant, ipilimumab 1 mg/kg was given. Through week 26, nivolumab 3 mg/kg IV was given weeks 1, 4, 7, 10, then biweekly. Clones were read by immunoSEQ multiplex PCR, and TCRdb kept only the in-frame ones, dropping some. The sample has 35,000 to 50,000 clones; about 88% are singletons. The clonotype originates from a male donor with multiple myeloma. Material: PBMCs, obtained in a trial of ipilimumab plus nivolumab as post-transplant consolidation. This rearrangement joins TRBV5-5 to TRBJ1-2; 10 positions match TRBD1. CDR3 DNA sequence: TGTGCCAGCAGCATGGGACAGGGGTATGGCTACACCTTC. Protein sequence: CASSMGQGYGYTF. The whole variable domain, filled in from reference TRBV5-5 and TRBJ1-2, reads DAGVTQSPTHLIKTRGQQVTLRCSPISGHKSVSWYQQVLGQGPQFIFQYYEKEERGRGNFPDRFSARQFPNYSSELNVNALLLGDSALYLCASSMGQGYGYTFGSGTRLTVV.